Listed here are 9 T cell receptor beta chains from one sample, sequenced in a study of T cells after yellow fever vaccination. Each CDR3 protein is one row after TCRdb ran MiXCR on the 5' RACE reads. The sample yields around 600,000 distinct CDR3 sequences, roughly an eighth seen once. Material: PBMCs, obtained on the day of the yellow fever booster vaccination. These receptors were obtained from a man aged 30-40 years who received the YFV17D yellow fever vaccine.

This clonotype has a handful of counts. V gene TRBV11-2 combines with J gene TRBJ2-7; the match to TRBD2 covers 11 bases. The V gene end was trimmed by 5 bases and the J gene end by 2 bases; junction bases not matched to a gene: 5. Germline V gene sequence: CDR1 SGHAT, CDR2 FQNNGV. This CDR3 has 15 residues. CDR3 sequence: CASSQRLAGPYEQYF. CDR3 bases: TGTGCCAGCAGCCAGAGACTAGCGGGACCCTACGAGCAGTACTTC.

The genes are TRBV6-1 and TRBJ2-1; TRBD2 might be the D (5 bases). The CDR3 totals 13 residues. CDR1 MNHNS and CDR2 SASEGT come from the germline V gene. V lost 6 bases to trimming and J lost 3 bases, with 9 bases between them. This CDR3 is CASRKLDYNEQFF. In nucleotides, the CDR3 is TGTGCCAGCAGAAAACTAGACTACAATGAGCAGTTCTTC.

The chain is built from TRBV5-1 and TRBJ1-6; D is ambiguous. Per the germline V gene, CDR1 is SGHRS and CDR2 is YFSETQ. Trimming shortened V by 0 bases and J by 10 bases, and 20 bases separated the two germline ends. This CDR3 spans 17 amino acids. CDR3 sequence (DNA): TGCGCCAGCAGCTTGGTCCGGGGATCCGGCGGAGGATCACCCCTCCACTTT. It is translated as CASSLVRGSGGGSPLHF.

Here the CDR3 reads CASSPPLAGESYNEQFF. Written as DNA, the CDR3 is TGTGCCAGCTCACCACCGTTAGCGGGAGAATCCTACAATGAGCAGTTCTTC. The chain employs TRBV18 and TRBJ2-1; the match to TRBD2 covers 9 bases. The V segment lost 0 bases and the J segment 1 base; nucleotides outside the gene matches: 4. This CDR3 is 17 amino acids long. From germline, CDR1 is KGHSH and CDR2 LQKENI.

This clonotype was counted a few times. The J gene is TRBJ2-1, the V gene TRBV24-1, with 8 bases lining up with TRBD1. V lost 4 bases to trimming and J lost 3 bases; unmatched junction nucleotides: 7. CDR3 length equals 16 residues. Germline V lookup: CDR1 KGHDR, CDR2 SFDVKD. This chain's CDR3 is CATSDFTDRDYNEQFF. DNA for the CDR3: TGTGCCACCAGTGACTTCACGGACAGGGACTACAATGAGCAGTTCTTC.

V usage is TRBV9 and J usage is TRBJ2-1; the D call may be TRBD1 or TRBD2 (5 bases each). The V end was cut by 4 bases, the J end by 9 bases, with 11 bases between. In germline, CDR1 is SGDLS, CDR2 YYNGEE. The length of the CDR3 is 12 residues. The CDR3 loop reads CASSSIGTEQFF. Written as DNA, the CDR3 is TGTGCCAGCAGCTCAATCGGGACTGAGCAGTTCTTC.

The chain uses TRBV4-3 and TRBJ1-1; 10 bases are a match to TRBD1. The CDR3 loop spans 14 amino acids. Germline CDR1 reads LGHNA; CDR2 reads YSLEER. V lost 3 bases to trimming and J lost 11 bases; unmatched junction nucleotides: 9. CDR3 in DNA: TGCGCCAGCAGCCATACGGACAGGGGGGAGAGGGCTTTCTTT. It specifies CASSHTDRGERAFF.

This clonotype showed up just a few times. The V and J genes are TRBV6-4 and TRBJ2-1, with a possible D match to TRBD2 (5 bases). V was shortened by 0 bases and J by 15 bases, with 15 bases between the two germline ends. Germline-derived CDR1 and CDR2 are MRHNA and SNTAGT. This CDR3 region has 13 residues. As DNA, the CDR3 is TGTGCCAGCAGTGACTCCCCGGCCGGGGTTCCGTTCTTC. Protein sequence: CASSDSPAGVPFF.

This clonotype appeared a few times. The chain carries TRBV6-2 or TRBV6-3 and TRBJ2-1; maybe TRBD2 (5 bases). Germline assignment: CDR1 MNHEY and CDR2 SVGEGT. V was pared by 8 bases and J by 4 bases, with 18 bases between. The CDR3 contains 15 residues. Here the CDR3 DNA reads TGTGCCAGCGAGGGCCAAGCGTTTCTGTACAATGAGCAGTTCTTC. It codes for CASEGQAFLYNEQFF.